This TCR beta chain came from a study of blood T cell repertoires in COVID-19 (dated by TCRdb to about 2020). At the level of the whole study: Samples covering the acute and convalescent phases of COVID-19 were provided by collaborators in the United States, Italy and Spain. The samples were drawn from the first 160 participants of the ongoing ImmuneRACE study and from 950 to 1,500 subjects provided by 6 global collaborators. The sample metadata nearly always contained a de-identified subject ID, COVID-19 status, age in years and sex. Deeply sampled blood TCRbeta repertoires from subjects exposed to, actively infected with, or recovered from COVID-19 were included in the dataset. HLA class I and class II types, where available, came from metadata supplied by the sample provider rather than from assay-based typing. The repertoires were released in a freely available public database intended as a resource for research on the immune response to SARS-CoV-2. The material from the prospective study consisted of cDNA or gDNA derived from T cells, B-cell-depleted T cells, or PBMCs. Findings and caveats that apply to the study as a whole: The quantity of clinical and demographic metadata differed by source and by participant and was supplied without curation.

Each collaborating institution followed its own protocols to collect whole blood in K2EDTA tubes. For TCRbeta analysis, collaborator samples were shipped as frozen whole blood, as isolated PBMCs, or as DNA extracted from either sample type. Comment on this clone: Its antigen is not yet known. The record has no base qualities; no much larger clone is one base away.

V gives up 1 base and J gives up 0 bases, and the segment between their germline ends measures 13 bases. Taken from cysteine to phenylalanine, the CDR3 has 16 residues. The kept DNA is CDR3 alone, 48 bases in frame from the first base. Looking up the germline V gene yields CDR1 SGHDT and CDR2 YYEEEE. TCRbeta CDR3 regions were amplified from genomic DNA by means of the immunoSEQ Assay, a bias-controlled multiplex PCR. Per the original workflow: Nucleated cell counts per sample were estimated from amplification of reference gene primers within the assay. Sequence reads were collapsed and filtered to measure the absolute abundance of every unique TCRbeta CDR3 rearrangement. Productive Simpson clonality was computed per sample as the square root of Simpson's diversity index over productive rearrangements. TCRdb took over this immuneACCESS table, retaining in-frame rearrangements with V and J assigned. Such tables are incomplete; in checked studies, under half of the missing clones stem from an unresolved V gene, and the remainder is unexplained. The D gene and trimming were derived from the DNA, and the V and J assignments and clone size from that table. The sample table contains approximately 150,000 clones; only one count was recorded for 80% to 90% of them. The ten largest clones capture roughly 20% of the sample.

The sample taken for sequencing was peripheral blood. The V gene is TRBV5-6 and the J gene is TRBJ1-2; TRBD1 might be the D gene, on 5 matching bases. The sequence came from a woman of 80 years or more with acute or convalescent COVID-19. The DNA sequence follows: TGTGCCAGCAGCTTGCTGTCTCCAGGGACTAACTATGGCTACACCTTC. This codes for CASSLLSPGTNYGYTF. With the rest looked up from the reference TRBV5-6 and TRBJ1-2 genes rather than sequenced, the full variable domain is DAGVTQSPTHLIKTRGQQVTLRCSPKSGHDTVSWYQQALGQGPQFIFQYYEEEERQRGNFPDRFSGHQFPNYSSELNVNALLLGDSALYLCASSLLSPGTNYGYTFGSGTRLTVV.